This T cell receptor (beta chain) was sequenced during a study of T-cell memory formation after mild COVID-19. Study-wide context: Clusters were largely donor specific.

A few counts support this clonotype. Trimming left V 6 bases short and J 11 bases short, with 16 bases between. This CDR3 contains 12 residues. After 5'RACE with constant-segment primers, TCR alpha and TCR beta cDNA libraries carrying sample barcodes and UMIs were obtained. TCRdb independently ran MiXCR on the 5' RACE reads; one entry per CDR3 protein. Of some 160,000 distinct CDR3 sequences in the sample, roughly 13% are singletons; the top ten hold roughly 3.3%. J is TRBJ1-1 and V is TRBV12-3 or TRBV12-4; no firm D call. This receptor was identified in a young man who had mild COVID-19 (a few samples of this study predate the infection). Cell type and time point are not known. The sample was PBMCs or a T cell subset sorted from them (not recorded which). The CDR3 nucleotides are TGTGCCAGCAGCCACCCAGACTCCCGGGCTTTCTTT. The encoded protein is CASSHPDSRAFF.